The clone carrying this T cell receptor beta chain was detected only once. The data originate from a study of blood T cell repertoires in COVID-19. About the study: COVID-19 samples collected from the United States, Italy and Spain covered acute and convalescent phases.

TCRdb keeps only in-frame clones here, not all; method: immunoSEQ multiplex PCR. This table holds roughly 430,000 clones, approximately 85% found once. This CDR3 has 14 amino acids. V shed 2 bases and J 5 bases; nucleotides not matched to a gene: 4. Germline V gene data show CDR1 as SGHTA and CDR2 as FQGNSA. The chain combines TRBV7-2 with TRBJ1-2; 8 bases are a match to TRBD1. Sequenced: PBMCs or T cells enriched from blood (not recorded which). The clonotype originates from a woman between 35 and 50 years old with acute COVID-19. The CDR3 nucleotides are TGTGCCAGCAGCTTATCAGGACAGGGATATGGCTACACCTTC. Encoded protein: CASSLSGQGYGYTF.